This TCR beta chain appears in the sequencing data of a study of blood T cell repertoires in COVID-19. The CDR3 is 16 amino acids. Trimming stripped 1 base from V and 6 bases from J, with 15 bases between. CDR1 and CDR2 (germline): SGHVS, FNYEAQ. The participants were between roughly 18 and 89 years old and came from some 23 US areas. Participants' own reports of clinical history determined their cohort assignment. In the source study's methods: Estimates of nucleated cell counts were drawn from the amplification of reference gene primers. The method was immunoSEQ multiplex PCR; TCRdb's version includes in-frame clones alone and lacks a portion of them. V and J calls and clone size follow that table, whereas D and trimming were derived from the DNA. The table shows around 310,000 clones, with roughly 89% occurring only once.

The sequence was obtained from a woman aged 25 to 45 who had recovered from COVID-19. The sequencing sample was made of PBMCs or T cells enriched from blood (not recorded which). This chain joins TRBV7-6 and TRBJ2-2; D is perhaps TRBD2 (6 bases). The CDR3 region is CASSLGIVGGSGELFF. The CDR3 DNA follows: TGTGCCAGCAGCTTAGGAATCGTGGGGGGTTCCGGGGAGCTGTTTTTT.